This T cell receptor beta chain was sequenced in a study of tumor-infiltrating lymphocytes in primary liver carcinoma. Study overall: The neoplasms were of stage T1-T3 N0M0, with dimensions of roughly 4.2 to 10 cm across. Notes on the study in general: Because the samples were bulk unsorted, the study did not compare CD4+ and CD8+ repertoires. Blood fell significantly below tumors in its top-250-clone fraction (p = 0.039).

The input was 500 ng total RNA; TCR beta cDNA was made from it with a constant-region primer. Employing slightly modified ARM-PCR, three nested multiplex PCR rounds were run, and these gave rise to the TCR beta libraries. TCRdb reprocessed the multiplex PCR reads with MiXCR, giving one entry per CDR3 protein. Of some 200,000 distinct CDR3 sequences listed, about 65% are singletons. A note on this clonotype: Its specificity is unknown. Since a much larger clone is just one base distant, this may be a read error.

They got blood RNA out of unsorted whole blood and also pulled out germline DNA. The source material was peripheral blood. This TCR came from an older woman with primary liver carcinoma and hepatitis B virus infection.

The CDR3 coding sequence is TGCGCCAGCAGCCTGGGACGCTCCAGCACAGATACGCAGTATTTT. It translates to CASSLGRSSTDTQYF. This chain uses TRBV4-1 with TRBJ2-3; TRBD1 or TRBD2 may be the D gene (5 bases each). With 4 bases removed from V and 0 bases from J, the gap between germline ends came to 11 bases. Germline values: CDR1 MGHRA, CDR2 YSYEKL. The CDR3 has 15 residues.